This is a list of T cell receptor beta chains from one sample in a study of blood T cell repertoires in COVID-19. The data were produced by immunoSEQ multiplex PCR, yet TCRdb's version contains in-frame clones alone and is incomplete. The sample contains approximately 280,000 clones, 75% to 90% of which appear only once. The specimen was peripheral blood. These receptors came from a man aged 40-50 years with acute or convalescent COVID-19. Each CDR3 is given with its conserved first and last residue. A D gene is named only where the DNA matches it firmly. Clone size is stated in some rows and not others, as once, few, many or a class when expanded.

d_call j_call v_call clone_size cdr3_nt cdr3_aa
TRBD1 TRBJ1-1 TRBV6-1 . TGTGCCAGCAGTCCCGGACAGGGTTACGCTGAAGCTTTCTTT CASSPGQGYAEAFF
TRBD1 TRBJ1-1 TRBV2 . TGTGCCAGCAGCGTGGACAGGGGTTACACTGAAGCTTTCTTT CASSVDRGYTEAFF
. TRBJ1-3 TRBV10-3 few TGTGCCATCAGTGTGACAGGACCTGGAAACACCATATATTTT CAISVTGPGNTIYF
. TRBJ1-6 TRBV12-3/TRBV12-4 . TGTGCCAGCAGTCTCCACACTTCACCCCTCCACTTT CASSLHTSPLHF
. TRBJ1-1 TRBV4-1 . TGCGCCAGCAGCTTTGGGACATACATGAACACTGAAGCTTTCTTT CASSFGTYMNTEAFF
TRBD2 TRBJ2-1 TRBV19 . TGTGCCAGTAGTATCGAGCGGGAAACCTACAATGAGCAGTTCTTC CASSIERETYNEQFF
. TRBJ2-6 TRBV18 . TGTGCCAGCTCACCCGTGGCCTCTGGGGCCAACGTCCTGACTTTC CASSPVASGANVLTF
. TRBJ1-6 TRBV6-5 . TGTGCCAGCAGTTACTCGAGCAATTCACCCCTCCACTTT CASSYSSNSPLHF
TRBD1 TRBJ1-1 TRBV27 . TGTGCCAGCAGTTTAATGAAAACAGGGGGACTGAACACTGAAGCTTTCTTT CASSLMKTGGLNTEAFF
. TRBJ1-2 TRBV2 . TGTGCCAGCAGTGACTCCGGAGTGAGTCGCTACACCTTC CASSDSGVSRYTF
. TRBJ1-1 TRBV18 . TGTGCCAGCTCACCGGGGCCCACTGAAGCTTTCTTT CASSPGPTEAFF
. TRBJ1-6 TRBV5-4 . TGTGCCAGCAGCTTTAGGGGAGGGGATTCACCCCTCCACTTT CASSFRGGDSPLHF
. TRBJ1-5 TRBV12-3/TRBV12-4 . TGTGCCAGCGCTACAGGGCTAGGCCAGCCCCAGCATTTT CASATGLGQPQHF
TRBD1 TRBJ2-7 TRBV7-2 . TGTGCCAGCAGCCTGTCCGGGACAGGTTACTCCTACGAGCAGTACTTC CASSLSGTGYSYEQYF
TRBD1 TRBJ2-7 TRBV27 . TGTGCCAGCAGTTCCTGGACAGGGGGCTCCTACGAGCAGTACTTC CASSSWTGGSYEQYF
TRBD2 TRBJ2-1 TRBV19 . TGTGCCAGTAGTGCTGGACTAGCGGTCCCCTATGATGAGCAGTTCTTC CASSAGLAVPYDEQFF
. TRBJ2-1 TRBV24-1 . TGTGCCACCAGTGGAGCTGAGGGACTCTCCTACAATGAGCAGTTCTTC CATSGAEGLSYNEQFF
TRBD1 TRBJ2-2 TRBV18 . TGTGCCAGCTCCCTTCGGACAGGGAACACCGGGGAGCTGTTTTTT CASSLRTGNTGELFF
. TRBJ2-7 TRBV6-5 . TGTGCCAGCAGCCTGCGGAGGTCCGAAGACGAGCAGTACTTC CASSLRRSEDEQYF
. TRBJ2-7 TRBV2 . TGTGCCAGCAGTGAGGGGGGTGCTTTAGCCTACGAGCAGTACTTC CASSEGGALAYEQYF
. TRBJ2-2 TRBV2 . TGTGCCAGCAGTGTTTCAAACGGCGGGGAGCTGTTTTTT CASSVSNGGELFF
TRBD1 TRBJ2-3 TRBV7-9 . TGTGCCAGCAGCCCTGGGACAGGGGGTTCGGCAGATACGCAGTATTTT CASSPGTGGSADTQYF
. TRBJ1-2 TRBV6-5 . TGTGCCAGCAGAGAGACGGAGAACTATGGCTACACCTTC CASRETENYGYTF
TRBD1 TRBJ2-2 TRBV2 once TGTGCCAGCAGCCGGGACAGGGATATTCCCGGGGAGCTGTTTTTT CASSRDRDIPGELFF
. TRBJ2-7 TRBV27 . TGTGCCACCCAAGGGGTGGAGGGGTGGGGAGAGCAGTACTTC CATQGVEGWGEQYF
. TRBJ1-5 TRBV6-1 . TGTGCCAGCAGTGATCAGGGGTTCCTCAATCAGCCCCAGCATTTT CASSDQGFLNQPQHF
TRBD1 TRBJ2-1 TRBV24-1 once TGTGCCACCAGTGATCAGGGGGCTACGGCTGAGCAGTTCTTC CATSDQGATAEQFF
TRBD1 TRBJ1-2 TRBV5-1 . TGCGCCAGCAGCTTGGAGGGACAGGGGGCGGATGGCTACACCTTC CASSLEGQGADGYTF
. TRBJ1-5 TRBV15 once TGTGCCACCAGCAGAGATTTGGGGCTCAATCAGCCCCAGCATTTT CATSRDLGLNQPQHF
. TRBJ2-7 TRBV3-1/TRBV3-2 once TGTGCCAGCAGCCATCTCTCCTACGAGCAGTACTTC CASSHLSYEQYF
. TRBJ1-2 TRBV6-2/TRBV6-3 . TGTGCCAGCAGTCAGGGATATGGAAGCTATGGCTACACCTTC CASSQGYGSYGYTF
. TRBJ1-2 TRBV29-1 . TGCAGCGTTGCGACATTAGCTAACTATGGCTACACCTTC CSVATLANYGYTF
. TRBJ2-7 TRBV29-1 . TGCAGCGTTGTCAGTGTCCTCTACGAGCAGTACTTC CSVVSVLYEQYF
TRBD1 TRBJ2-3 TRBV2 . TGTGCCAGCAGTGAGCACAGGGGTGGGACAGATACGCAGTATTTT CASSEHRGGTDTQYF
. TRBJ2-7 TRBV19 . TGTGCCAGTAGTCCCGTGGACACCTACGAGCAGTACTTC CASSPVDTYEQYF
. TRBJ1-6 TRBV7-6 . TGTGCCAGCAGCTTAAGGAGCTCCTATAATTCACCCCTCCACTTT CASSLRSSYNSPLHF
. TRBJ1-2 TRBV19 once TGTGCCAGTAGCCCCCGGGGGTACTATGGCTACACCTTC CASSPRGYYGYTF
TRBD1 TRBJ1-2 TRBV4-1 few TGCGCCAGCAGCCAAAGGGACAGGCAAGAGGGCTATGGCTACACCTTC CASSQRDRQEGYGYTF
. TRBJ1-2 TRBV30 . TGTGCCTGGTCCTTGGCAGTTAACTATGGCTACACCTTC CAWSLAVNYGYTF